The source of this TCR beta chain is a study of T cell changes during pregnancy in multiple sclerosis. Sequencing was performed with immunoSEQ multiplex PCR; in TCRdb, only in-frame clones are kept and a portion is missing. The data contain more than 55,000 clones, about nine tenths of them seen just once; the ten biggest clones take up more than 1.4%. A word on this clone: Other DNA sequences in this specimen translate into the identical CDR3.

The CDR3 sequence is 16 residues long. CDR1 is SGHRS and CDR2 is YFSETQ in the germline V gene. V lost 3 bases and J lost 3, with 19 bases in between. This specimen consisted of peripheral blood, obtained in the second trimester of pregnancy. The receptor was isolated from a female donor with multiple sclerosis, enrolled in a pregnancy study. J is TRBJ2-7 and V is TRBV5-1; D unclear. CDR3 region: CASSSPEIGGYYEQYF. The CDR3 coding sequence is TGCGCCAGCAGCTCCCCGGAGATTGGCGGATACTACGAGCAGTACTTC.